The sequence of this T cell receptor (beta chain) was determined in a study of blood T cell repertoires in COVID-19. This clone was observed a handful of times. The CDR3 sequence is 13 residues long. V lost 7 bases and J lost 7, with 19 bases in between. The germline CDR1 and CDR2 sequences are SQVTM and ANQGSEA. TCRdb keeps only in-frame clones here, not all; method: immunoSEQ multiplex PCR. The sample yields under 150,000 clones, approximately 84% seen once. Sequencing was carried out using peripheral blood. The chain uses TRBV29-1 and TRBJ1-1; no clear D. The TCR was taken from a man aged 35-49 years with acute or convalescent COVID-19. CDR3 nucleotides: TGCAGCGGAGGAGCGGGGTACGGTAGTGAAGCTTTCTTT. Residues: CSGGAGYGSEAFF.